The T cell receptor beta chain under discussion was sequenced for a study of shared clonotypes between healthy human individuals. At the deep level, the assay was run. The protocol was immunoSEQ multiplex PCR, while the TCRdb copy is restricted to in-frame clones and leaves out a portion. The table shows about 2.2 million clones, with around 93% occurring only once. Terminally differentiated effector memory CD45RA+ cells were excluded from the naive CD8 cells, which were CD45RO-negative and positively selected for CCR7. The V end was cut by 0 bases, the J end by 1 base, with 7 bases between. Germline V gene lookup returns CDR1 SGHNT and CDR2 YYREEE (reference sequence). The CDR3 spans 14 residues.

The sample consisted of naive CD8+ T cells from PBMCs. The V call is TRBV5-4, the J call TRBJ1-1; D call uncertain. The receptor comes from a man younger than 30 in good health. Some clones in this sample may be carry-over from other donors' samples. The CDR3 DNA reads TGTGCCAGCAGCTTGGTCCCCAGGAACACTGAAGCTTTCTTT. It yields the protein CASSLVPRNTEAFF.